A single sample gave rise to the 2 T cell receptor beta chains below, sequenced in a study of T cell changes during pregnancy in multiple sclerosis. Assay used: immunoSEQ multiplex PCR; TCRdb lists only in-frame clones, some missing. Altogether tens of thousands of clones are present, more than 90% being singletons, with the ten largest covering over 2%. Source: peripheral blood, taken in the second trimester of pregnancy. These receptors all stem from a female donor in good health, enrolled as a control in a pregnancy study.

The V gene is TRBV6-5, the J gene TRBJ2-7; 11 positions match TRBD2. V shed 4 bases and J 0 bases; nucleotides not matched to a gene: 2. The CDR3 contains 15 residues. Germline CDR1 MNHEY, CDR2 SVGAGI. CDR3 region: CASSSSGGPSYEQYF. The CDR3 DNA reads TGTGCCAGCAGTTCTAGCGGGGGGCCCTCCTACGAGCAGTACTTC.

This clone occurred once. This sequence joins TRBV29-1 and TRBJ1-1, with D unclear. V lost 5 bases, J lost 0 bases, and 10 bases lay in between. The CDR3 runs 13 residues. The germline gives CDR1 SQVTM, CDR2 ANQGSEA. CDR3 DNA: TGCAGCGTTTGCCAGGCCTTGAACACTGAAGCTTTCTTT. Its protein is CSVCQALNTEAFF.